Each of the 12 T cell receptor beta chains below was sequenced from the same sample in a study of blood T cell repertoires in COVID-19 (dated by TCRdb to the early 2020s). Library creation used the immunoSEQ multiplex PCR assay. The table was pulled from immuneACCESS by TCRdb, which kept in-frame rearrangements only. Such tables lose some clones; where checked, under half of the loss comes from unresolved V genes, and the rest has no known cause. The sample includes 210,000 or so clones, with approximately 84% observed a single time. 4.5% to 5.5% of the sample lies in the top ten. The sample taken for sequencing was peripheral blood. These TCRs come from a woman aged 70-85 years with active or convalescent COVID-19.

In this sample, this clone turned up a few times. The chain uses TRBV6-1 and TRBJ1-1, with a possible D match to TRBD1 (5 bases). Trimming cost V 2 bases and J 7 bases, with 11 bases left between them. The CDR3 covers 13 residues. The V gene's germline CDR1 is MNHNS and CDR2 SASEGT. The CDR3 is CASSEKRQFEAFF. In DNA, the CDR3 is TGTGCCAGCAGTGAAAAGAGACAGTTTGAAGCTTTCTTT.

V usage is TRBV12-3 or TRBV12-4 and J usage is TRBJ1-1; the D is unclear. The CDR3 extends over 13 amino acids. The germline V and J ends were trimmed by 2 bases and 5 bases, with 9 bases remaining between them. CDR3 DNA: TGTGCCAGCAGTTTATTGGCGGGTACTGAAGCTTTCTTT. Its translation is CASSLLAGTEAFF.

This clone has only a few counts. The J gene is TRBJ2-7, the V gene TRBV19; no reliable D call. Germline values: CDR1 LNHDA, CDR2 SQIVND (reference sequence). The CDR3 consists of 15 residues. The germline V and J ends were trimmed by 6 bases and 3 bases, with 18 bases remaining between them. The CDR3 is CASRARSETYYEQYF. CDR3 coding DNA: TGTGCCAGTAGGGCCCGGTCCGAGACTTACTACGAGCAGTACTTC.

The V call is TRBV19, the J call TRBJ2-3, with 10 bases lining up with TRBD1. CDR3 length equals 15 residues. The V gene's germline CDR1 is LNHDA and CDR2 SQIVND (reference sequence). V lost 7 bases to trimming and J lost 4 bases; unmatched junction nucleotides: 8. In DNA, the CDR3 is TGTGCCAGTATTCCATCGGGACAGGGGTCAGATACGCAGTATTTT. Residues: CASIPSGQGSDTQYF.

This chain connects TRBV21-1 to TRBJ2-7; whether TRBD1, the table's D call, matches the DNA was not checked. TRBV21-1 is deemed a pseudogene. The CDR3 has 17 amino acids. CDR3 region: CASSKAPPGQERGEQYF. The CDR3 coding sequence is TGTGCCAGCAGCAAAGCTCCACCGGGACAGGAAAGAGGGGAGCAGTACTTC.

The rearrangement joins TRBV11-3 to TRBJ2-1; no clear D gene. The CDR3 contains 15 residues. Trimming took off 5 bases at V and 0 bases at J, with 11 bases between the two ends. Germline lookup yields CDR1 SGHNT and CDR2 YENEEA. CDR3 DNA sequence: TGTGCCAGCAGCCGCAGCGAAAGCTCCTACAATGAGCAGTTCTTC. Its translation is CASSRSESSYNEQFF.

This clone has just a few counts. This rearrangement joins TRBV27 to TRBJ2-1, with D unresolved. The V and J ends lost 5 bases and 0 bases respectively, with 5 bases between them. The germline gives CDR1 MNHEY, CDR2 SMNVEV (reference sequence). CDR3 length: 13 residues. This CDR3 reads CASSPNSYNEQFF. DNA of the CDR3: TGTGCCAGCAGTCCCAACTCCTACAATGAGCAGTTCTTC.

The chain combines TRBV21-1 with TRBJ2-1; TRBD2 is the table's D call, not checked against the DNA. TRBV21-1 is a pseudogene segment. This CDR3 comprises 15 residues. As DNA, the CDR3 is TGTGCCAGCAGCTCTAGCGGGCCCCCTATCAATGAGCAGTTCTTC. It codes for CASSSSGPPINEQFF.

V usage is TRBV27 and J usage is TRBJ2-1; D may be TRBD2 (6 bases). The V gene's germline CDR1 is MNHEY and CDR2 SMNVEV (reference sequence). Deletions cut 2 bases from V and 6 bases from J, with 14 bases between. This CDR3 contains 15 residues. The DNA for the CDR3 is TGTGCCAGCAGTTTAAGACTAGGTCTGGGCAATGAGCAGTTCTTC. Residues: CASSLRLGLGNEQFF.

The chain couples TRBV18 to TRBJ2-2; perhaps TRBD2 as D (6 bases). The CDR3 is 12 amino acids. In germline, CDR1 is KGHSH, CDR2 LQKENI. V shed 2 bases and J shed 14 bases, with 12 bases lying between them. CDR3 sequence reads: CASSPGTGPLFF. The DNA of the CDR3 is TGTGCCAGCTCACCAGGGACTGGGCCTCTGTTTTTT.

The chain recombines TRBV11-2 with TRBJ2-7; D perhaps matches TRBD1 (5 bases). Germline V gene sequence: CDR1 SGHAT, CDR2 FQNNGV. The CDR3 is 19 amino acids. V dropped 3 bases and J dropped 4 bases, with 28 bases sitting between them. Here the CDR3 reads CASSLVWQGMPGLPYEQYF. CDR3 DNA: TGTGCCAGCAGCTTGGTTTGGCAGGGTATGCCTGGCCTTCCTTACGAGCAGTACTTC. The variable domain in full, with the rest retrieved from reference TRBV11-2 and TRBJ2-7, is EAGVAQSPRYKIIEKRQSVAFWCNPISGHATLYWYQQILGQGPKLLIQFQNNGVVDDSQLPKDRFSAERLKGVDSTLKIQPAKLEDSAVYLCASSLVWQGMPGLPYEQYFGPGTRLTVT.

V is TRBV28 and J is TRBJ2-3; tentatively, D is TRBD1 (6 bases). The germline gives CDR1 MDHEN, CDR2 SYDVKM. This CDR3 spans 15 amino acids. V lost 2 bases and J lost 3, with 12 bases in between. Written as DNA, the CDR3 is TGTGCCAGCAGTTTACGGGGAAGGGGGACAGATACGCAGTATTTT. Its translation is CASSLRGRGTDTQYF.